These 9 T cell receptor beta chains share one sample of origin, sequenced in a study of blood T cell repertoires in COVID-19. Profiling relied on immunoSEQ multiplex PCR, and the TCRdb table lists in-frame clones only, not all of them. Of approximately 350,000 clones listed, more than 85% were seen once; the top ten hold about 3%. The source material was PBMCs or T cells enriched from blood (not recorded which). The receptors were sampled from a woman aged 30 to 39 who had recovered from COVID-19.

This sequence joins TRBV6-5 and TRBJ1-2; no definite D call. V lost 0 bases to trimming and J lost 7 bases, with 6 bases between them. CDR3 size: 12 residues. Germline-derived CDR1 and CDR2 are MNHEY and SVGAGI. The CDR3 region has the DNA TGTGCCAGCAGTTACTCAACGGGTGGCTACACCTTC. It translates to CASSYSTGGYTF.

The chain carries TRBV10-3 and TRBJ2-1; a weak D match, TRBD2 (6 bases). The CDR3 is 15 amino acids. Trimming left V 8 bases short and J 4 bases short, with 18 bases between. CDR1 and CDR2 from the germline V gene are ENHRY and SYGVKD. The CDR3, as DNA: TGTGCCATCGCGGTCCGGGACTTACCATACAATGAGCAGTTCTTC. Its translation: CAIAVRDLPYNEQFF.

The rearrangement uses TRBV19 and TRBJ2-7, with D maybe TRBD1 (6 bases). Germline values: CDR1 LNHDA, CDR2 SQIVND (reference sequence). The CDR3 contains 14 residues. V lost 4 bases and J lost 3, with 13 bases in between. CDR3 residues: CASSRTGTLYEQYF. The DNA for the CDR3 is TGTGCCAGTAGTAGGACCGGGACACTCTACGAGCAGTACTTC.

The CDR3 sequence is CASSTFRGAGYEQYF. In DNA, the CDR3 is TGTGCCAGCTCGACCTTCAGGGGGGCGGGCTACGAGCAGTACTTC. V and J are TRBV18 and TRBJ2-7, with D possibly TRBD1 on 7 matching bases. The CDR3 extends over 15 amino acids. Germline-derived CDR1 and CDR2 are KGHSH and LQKENI. The V gene lost 6 bases and the J gene lost 3 bases, with 18 bases spanning the gap.

This chain uses TRBV28 with TRBJ1-2; TRBD1 aligns across 8 bases. Germline assignment: CDR1 MDHEN and CDR2 SYDVKM. CDR3 length equals 14 residues. The trim removed 2 bases at V and 8 bases at J, leaving 7 bases unmatched. The CDR3: CASSLSQGAQGYTF. The CDR3, as DNA: TGTGCCAGCAGTTTAAGCCAGGGGGCGCAGGGCTACACCTTC.

A word on this clone: Mismatch with germline at one junction end may stem from a read error. The chain joins TRBV5-1 to TRBJ2-7; 12 bases map to TRBD2. The CDR3 sequence is 15 residues long. Per the germline V gene, CDR1 is SGHRS and CDR2 is YFSETQ. The CDR3 DNA reads TGCGCCAGCAGCTTGGCGGCTAGCGGGAGGGACGCCGTGTCTTTC. Protein sequence: CASSLAASGRDAVSF.

Regarding this clone: A junction boundary mismatches the germline segment, possibly from a read error. The chain combines TRBV11-2 with TRBJ1-2; D is ambiguous. This CDR3 spans 12 amino acids. Germline V CDR1 and CDR2: SGHAT, FQNNGV. CDR3 sequence reads: CASSLVSATESF. CDR3 in DNA: TGTGCCAGCAGCTTAGTGTCCGCGACGGAGAGCTTC.

This sequence joins TRBV19 and TRBJ1-2, with D hard to call. Germline V gene data show CDR1 as LNHDA and CDR2 as SQIVND (reference sequence). V lost 4 bases and J lost 4, with 10 bases in between. The CDR3 has 13 residues. This CDR3 reads CASSSLGSYGYTF. For the CDR3, the DNA is TGTGCCAGTAGTAGTCTGGGCAGCTATGGCTACACCTTC.

The V call is TRBV6-4, the J call TRBJ2-5; 9 bases line up with TRBD1. Germline lookup yields CDR1 MRHNA and CDR2 SNTAGT. J gave up 4 bases and V 8 bases, and 11 bases lay outside the gene matches. The CDR3 has 15 amino acids. CDR3 sequence reads: CASSRTGTGLETQYF. The CDR3 nucleotides are TGTGCCAGCTCGAGAACCGGGACAGGGCTAGAGACCCAGTACTTC.